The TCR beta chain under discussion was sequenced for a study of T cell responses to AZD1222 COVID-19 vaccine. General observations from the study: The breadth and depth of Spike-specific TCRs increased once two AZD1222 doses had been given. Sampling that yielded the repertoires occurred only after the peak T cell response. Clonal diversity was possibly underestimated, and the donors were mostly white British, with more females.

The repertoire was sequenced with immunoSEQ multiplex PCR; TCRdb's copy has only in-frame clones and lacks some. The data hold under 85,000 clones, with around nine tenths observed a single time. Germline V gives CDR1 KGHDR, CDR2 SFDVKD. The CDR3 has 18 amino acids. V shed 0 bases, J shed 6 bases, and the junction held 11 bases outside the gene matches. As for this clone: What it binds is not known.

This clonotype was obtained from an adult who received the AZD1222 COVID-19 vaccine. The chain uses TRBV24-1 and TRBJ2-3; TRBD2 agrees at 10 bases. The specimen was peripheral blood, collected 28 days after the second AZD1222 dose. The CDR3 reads CATSDLSASGSGGDTQYF. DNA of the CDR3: TGTGCCACCAGTGATTTGTCGGCTAGCGGGAGTGGGGGGGATACGCAGTATTTT.